This T cell receptor (beta chain) was found in a study of CD8 T cells in ankylosing spondylitis. By quantitative 5'-RACE with molecular barcodes, the TCR beta libraries were made. TCRdb re-called the 5' RACE reads with MiXCR, one entry per CDR3 protein. This table holds 190,000 or so distinct CDR3 sequences, about 13% found once. This receptor was identified in a male donor with ankylosing spondylitis or in good health (not recorded which). Sequenced input: blood, either unsorted or a sorted T cell fraction (not recorded which).

CDR3 residues: CASSFREDTQYF. DNA of the CDR3: TGTGCCAGCAGCTTCCGGGAGGATACGCAGTATTTT. J is TRBJ2-3 and V is TRBV7-6; D is possibly TRBD2 (6 bases). The CDR3 runs 12 residues. Germline loops: CDR1 SGHVS, CDR2 FNYEAQ. V dropped 3 bases and J dropped 6 bases, with 7 bases sitting between them. Full variable domain (outside the CDR3, taken from reference TRBV7-6 and TRBJ2-3): GAGVSQSPRYKVTKRGQDVALRCDPISGHVSLYWYRQALGQGPEFLTYFNYEAQQDKSGLPNDRFSAERPEGSISTLTIQRTEQRDSAMYRCASSFREDTQYFGPGTRLTVL.